The clone carrying this TCR beta chain occurred many times. Its target is not known. The data belong to a study of read filtering for tumor transcriptome and immune sequencing. On the study more broadly: Revised staging placed about 8 patients in R-ISS I, 15 to 20 in II, roughly 7 in III. Whole-transcriptome libraries were prepared after DNase treatment. The study's findings and limits: The sorted CD138-negative fraction was a mixed bone marrow immune population, not purified T cells.

This library used around 0.4 ug RNA and molecular barcoded adaptors spanning alpha/delta and beta/gamma chains. From the reads, TCRdb called clonotypes with MiXCR, one entry per CDR3 protein. The sample holds tens of thousands of distinct CDR3 sequences, 20% seen once. Every patient had bone marrow sampled while the disease was active. The specimen sequenced was a population of CD138-negative cells sorted from bone marrow. The sequence derives from a donor older than 35 with multiple myeloma.

The CDR3 nucleotides are TGCGCCAGCAGCGGCGGGGGAGCTAATGAAAAACTGTTTTTT. Translating it yields CASSGGGANEKLFF. The chain carries TRBV5-1 and TRBJ1-4; D is perhaps TRBD1 (5 bases). CDR1 is SGHRS and CDR2 is YFSETQ in the germline V gene. V dropped 4 bases and J dropped 3 bases, with 10 bases sitting between them. The CDR3 extends over 14 amino acids.